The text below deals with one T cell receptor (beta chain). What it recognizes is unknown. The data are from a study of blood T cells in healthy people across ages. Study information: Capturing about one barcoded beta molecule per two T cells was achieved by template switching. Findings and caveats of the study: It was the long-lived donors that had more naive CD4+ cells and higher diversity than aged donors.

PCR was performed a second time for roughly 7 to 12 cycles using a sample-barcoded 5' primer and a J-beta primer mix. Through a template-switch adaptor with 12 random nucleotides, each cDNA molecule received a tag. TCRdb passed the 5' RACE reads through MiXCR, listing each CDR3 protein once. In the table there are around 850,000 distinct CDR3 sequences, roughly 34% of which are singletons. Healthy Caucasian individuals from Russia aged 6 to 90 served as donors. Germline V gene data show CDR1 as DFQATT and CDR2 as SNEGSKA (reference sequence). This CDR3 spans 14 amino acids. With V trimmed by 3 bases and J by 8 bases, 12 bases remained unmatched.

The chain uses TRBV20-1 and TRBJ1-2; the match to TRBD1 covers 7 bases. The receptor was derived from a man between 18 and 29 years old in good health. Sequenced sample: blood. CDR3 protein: CSASSTGPVGGYTF. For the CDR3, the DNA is TGCAGTGCTAGCTCGACAGGGCCCGTTGGCGGCTACACCTTC.